This is a list of T cell receptor beta chains from one sample in a study of cytomegalovirus exposure and HLA in healthy donors. Libraries were prepared by immunoSEQ multiplex PCR; TCRdb keeps only in-frame clonotypes and omits some of them. Found here are 100,000 to 150,000 clones, roughly 86% of them singletons; the top ten hold around 3.4%. Material: PBMCs. The receptors shown here come from a man aged 30 to 39 in good health and CMV-seronegative. CDR3s include the opening cysteine and the closing phenylalanine or tryptophan. Where a row states a size, it is once, few, many or the class of an expanded clone; other rows omit it.

-	15	TRBV28	TRBJ1-2	CASSPSLQTNYGYTF
-	17	TRBV4-3	TRBJ2-7	CASSQTLRDKNPYEQYF
-	14	TRBV27	TRBJ2-7	CASSWGQGAYEQYF
-	13	TRBV19	TRBJ1-6	CASNLASGSPLHF
-	15	TRBV18	TRBJ1-1	CASSPRTKGDTEAFF
-	19	TRBV4-3	TRBJ2-3	CASSQDSGLAGGPGDTQYF
-	15	TRBV27	TRBJ2-1	CASSFAGSSYNEQFF
-	20	TRBV4-1	TRBJ2-1	CASSQGTGDHIFSSYNEQFF
-	17	TRBV4-1	TRBJ1-3	CASSRQGLVLSGNTIYF
-	13	TRBV13	TRBJ2-7	CASSLRDSYEQYF
-	15	TRBV5-4	TRBJ2-1	CASSSGQGAGDEQFF
-	13	TRBV6-5	TRBJ1-1	CASRDRENTEAFF
-	15	TRBV5-1	TRBJ2-1	CASSFDLASYNEQFF
-	15	TRBV7-6	TRBJ2-7	CASSQPGQGVHEQYF
few	14	TRBV2	TRBJ1-2	CASSGGQHNYGYTF